The 29 T cell receptor beta chains reported below all come from one sample, sequenced in a study of blood T cell repertoires in COVID-19. Here immunoSEQ multiplex PCR was the method, and the copy in TCRdb shows in-frame clones only, minus some. The repertoire consists of around 150,000 clones, with approximately 83% occurring once and the leading ten covering roughly 8.6%. The sample consisted of peripheral blood. The receptors come from a man in his sixties with acute or convalescent COVID-19.

There are a few counts of this clone. The V call is TRBV7-8, the J call TRBJ2-6; D call uncertain. The CDR3 covers 16 residues. Trimming pared 6 bases from V and 0 bases from J, leaving 12 bases between. CDR1 and CDR2 from the germline V gene are SGHVS and FQNEAQ. CDR3 nucleotides: TGTGCCAGCAGGCCCACGAGGAGCTCTGGGGCCAACGTCCTGACTTTC. It codes for CASRPTRSSGANVLTF.

This clone was counted a single time. CDR3 amino acids: CASSYPLGAAGNTIYF. The CDR3 nucleotides are TGTGCCAGCAGCTACCCTCTGGGGGCGGCTGGAAACACCATATATTTT. The chain recombines TRBV3-1 (or the pseudogene TRBV3-2) with TRBJ1-3, with D possibly TRBD1 on 6 matching bases. The CDR3 is 16 residues long. Germline V gene lookup returns CDR1 LGHDT and CDR2 YNNKEL (reference sequence). The V end was cut by 5 bases, the J end by 2 bases, with 16 bases between.

The chain joins TRBV14 to TRBJ1-3; the D is unclear. V lost 1 base and J lost 2, with 9 bases in between. The CDR3 runs 15 residues. Germline-derived CDR1 and CDR2 are SGHDN and FVKESK. This CDR3 is CASSQVRFPGNTIYF. For the CDR3, the DNA is TGTGCCAGCAGCCAAGTTAGATTTCCTGGAAACACCATATATTTT.

The chain combines TRBV28 with TRBJ2-7; D possibly corresponds to TRBD2 (5 bases). V was shortened by 8 bases and J by 0 bases, with 14 bases between the two germline ends. In germline, CDR1 is MDHEN, CDR2 SYDVKM. This CDR3 is 14 amino acids long. CDR3 DNA: TGTGCCAGCGTAGCGATGGGGAGCTCCTACGAGCAGTACTTC. This gives the protein CASVAMGSSYEQYF.

This clone was observed once. The chain uses TRBV19 and TRBJ2-7; 11 bases are a match to TRBD2. The CDR3 runs 15 residues. Germline V gene lookup returns CDR1 LNHDA and CDR2 SQIVND (reference sequence). With 4 bases clipped from V and 7 bases from J, the junction kept 9 bases outside the gene matches. The DNA of the CDR3 is TGTGCCAGTAGTAACCCGCTACTAGCGGGAGAGGAGCAGTACTTC. It yields the protein CASSNPLLAGEEQYF.

The genes are TRBV30 and TRBJ1-2, with 10 bases aligning to TRBD1. The CDR3 runs 14 residues. Germline lookup yields CDR1 GTSNPN and CDR2 SVGIG (reference sequence). Trimming took 0 bases from V and 7 from J; bases not matched to a gene: 5. The CDR3 is CAWSVSRTGGGYTF. The CDR3 DNA follows: TGTGCCTGGAGTGTTTCTAGGACAGGGGGTGGCTACACCTTC.

The table lists this clone with a few counts. The V call is TRBV2, the J call TRBJ2-1; 9 bases are shared with TRBD2. From germline, CDR1 is SNHLY and CDR2 FYNNEI. This CDR3 has 14 residues. Trimming removed 5 bases from V and 10 bases from J; junction bases left unmatched: 9. The CDR3 DNA reads as TGTGCCAGCAGTCCTCGGACTAGCGCGGGGGAGCAGTTCTTC. It is translated as CASSPRTSAGEQFF.

CDR3 amino acids: CASSGAGSTDTQYF. The CDR3 nucleotides are TGCGCCAGCAGTGGGGCAGGGAGCACAGATACGCAGTATTTT. This chain connects TRBV10-1 to TRBJ2-3, with D maybe TRBD1 (5 bases). From germline, CDR1 is WNHNN and CDR2 SYGVQD (reference sequence). The CDR3 runs 14 residues. Trimming left V 4 bases short and J 0 bases short, with 8 bases between.

There are a few counts of this clone. The chain recombines TRBV28 with TRBJ2-1; 11 bases match TRBD2. This CDR3 contains 17 residues. V shed 6 bases and J 6 bases; nucleotides not matched to a gene: 13. Per the germline V gene, CDR1 is MDHEN and CDR2 is SYDVKM. The CDR3 protein is CASSLSKLAGVSNEQFF. The CDR3 DNA reads as TGTGCCAGCAGCCTCAGCAAACTAGCGGGAGTATCCAATGAGCAGTTCTTC.

The chain is built from TRBV5-3 and TRBJ1-2; no clear D. TRBV5-3 is an ORF, and what it does is uncertain. V was shortened by 4 bases and J by 3 bases, with 13 bases between the two germline ends. The CDR3 is 14 residues long. The CDR3 protein is CARSLSEADYGYTF. CDR3 coding DNA: TGTGCCAGAAGCCTATCCGAGGCGGACTATGGCTACACCTTC.

The chain couples TRBV28 to TRBJ1-1; 7 bases map to TRBD1. The CDR3 is 14 residues long. The ends lost 6 bases at V and 4 bases at J; junction bases unmatched: 8. From germline, CDR1 is MDHEN and CDR2 SYDVKM. The CDR3 spells CASRPRGGGTEAFF. The CDR3 nucleotides read TGTGCCAGCAGGCCCAGAGGGGGCGGCACTGAAGCTTTCTTT.

By sample share, this clone is medium-sized. Germline is not matched at one junction end, which may reflect a read error. This chain connects TRBV5-8 to TRBJ1-2; D uncertain. The CDR3 has 11 residues. Germline V gene data show CDR1 as SGHTS and CDR2 as YDEGEE. For the CDR3, the DNA is TGTGCCAGCAGCTCTAAATATGGCTACACCTTC. Translation: CASSSKYGYTF.

The V call is TRBV4-1, the J call TRBJ2-5; D is possibly TRBD2 (6 bases). CDR3 length: 14 residues. Trimming shortened V by 1 base and J by 5 bases, and 11 bases separated the two germline ends. The germline CDR1 and CDR2 sequences are MGHRA and YSYEKL. The DNA of the CDR3 is TGCGCCAGCAGCCAAGGGGGGGTTGGGGAGACCCAGTACTTC. Its protein is CASSQGGVGETQYF.

The genes are TRBV7-9 and TRBJ2-1; TRBD2 matches at 9 bases. CDR3 length equals 16 residues. The V segment lost 2 bases and the J segment 7 bases; nucleotides outside the gene matches: 9. Looked up from germline, CDR1 is SEHNR and CDR2 is FQNEAQ (reference sequence). The CDR3 DNA reads as TGTGCCAGCAGCTTACTCTCTAGCGGGATCGGTAATGAGCAGTTCTTC. Protein product: CASSLLSSGIGNEQFF.

This chain uses TRBV24-1 with TRBJ2-1, with D possibly matching TRBD2 (5 bases). V was trimmed by 4 bases and J by 7 bases, leaving 10 bases between them. The germline V gene has CDR1 KGHDR and CDR2 SFDVKD. This CDR3 has 13 residues. CDR3 sequence reads: CATSEVGENEQFF. The CDR3 DNA is TGTGCCACCAGTGAAGTCGGGGAGAATGAGCAGTTCTTC.

The chain couples TRBV30 to TRBJ1-5; 9 bases match TRBD1. Germline CDR1 GTSNPN, CDR2 SVGIG (reference sequence). CDR3 length: 15 amino acids. V shed 1 base and J 7 bases; nucleotides not matched to a gene: 8. CDR3 amino acids: CAWSGRQGVLQPQHF. The CDR3 DNA sequence: TGTGCCTGGAGTGGTAGACAGGGGGTTTTACAGCCCCAGCATTTT.

This clone was counted a single time. The chain is built from TRBV27 and TRBJ2-1; TRBD2 agrees at 8 bases. The CDR3 consists of 17 residues. The junction had 7 bases not matched to a gene; V was cut back by 3 bases and J by 0 bases. Looked up from germline, CDR1 is MNHEY and CDR2 is SMNVEV (reference sequence). Here the CDR3 reads CASSFPGRGGSYNEQFF. CDR3 DNA sequence: TGTGCCAGCAGTTTTCCCGGCCGGGGGGGCTCCTACAATGAGCAGTTCTTC.

Only one count was recorded for this clone. The chain links TRBV27 to TRBJ1-5; TRBD1 matches at 7 bases. The germline gives CDR1 MNHEY, CDR2 SMNVEV (reference sequence). J gave up 5 bases and V 5 bases, and 6 bases lay outside the gene matches. The CDR3 has 14 amino acids. Here the CDR3 DNA reads TGTGCCAGCAGTCCCATTCAGGGGGATCAGCCCCAGCATTTT. Translating gives CASSPIQGDQPQHF.

The CDR3 loop is CASSLPLAGDTQYF. CDR3 sequence (DNA): TGTGCCAGCAGTTTACCTCTAGCGGGAGATACGCAGTATTTT. The V gene is TRBV28, the J gene TRBJ2-3, with 8 bases aligning to TRBD2. V was clipped by 2 bases and J by 5 bases; unmatched bases: 3. The germline V gene encodes CDR1 MDHEN and CDR2 SYDVKM. This CDR3 has 14 amino acids.

This chain joins TRBV24-1 and TRBJ1-5, with 7 bases matching TRBD1. Germline V lookup: CDR1 KGHDR, CDR2 SFDVKD. CDR3 size: 15 residues. The V and J ends lost 4 bases and 10 bases, in that order; junction bases with no gene match: 12. The CDR3 protein is CATSDGGQAHGPQHF. In DNA, the CDR3 is TGTGCCACCAGTGACGGAGGACAGGCCCACGGCCCCCAGCATTTT.

The chain recombines TRBV28 with TRBJ1-6; the match to TRBD1 covers 9 bases. This CDR3 region has 15 residues. Germline V gives CDR1 MDHEN, CDR2 SYDVKM. V was pared by 6 bases and J by 8 bases, with 8 bases of the junction left unmatched. DNA of the CDR3: TGTGCCAGCAGCGAGAACAGGGGGCGCGATTCACCCCTCCACTTT. Encoded protein: CASSENRGRDSPLHF. The full variable domain, rest sourced from reference TRBV28 and TRBJ1-6, is DVKVTQSSRYLVKRTGEKVFLECVQDMDHENMFWYRQDPGLGLRLIYFSYDVKMKEKGDIPEGYSVSREKKERFSLILESASTNQTSMYLCASSENRGRDSPLHFGNGTRLTVT.

DNA of the CDR3: TGTGCCAGCAGCCCGGGACTAGCGGTTTCCTACGAGCAGTACTTC. Translated: CASSPGLAVSYEQYF. The J gene is TRBJ2-7, the V gene TRBV6-5; 11 bases are shared with TRBD2. Germline-derived CDR1 and CDR2 are MNHEY and SVGAGI. The V and J ends lost 6 bases and 1 base, in that order; junction bases with no gene match: 5. This CDR3 is built from 15 residues.

This clone showed up just a few times. The CDR3 nucleotides read TGTGCCAGCAGCCCACTGGCGGGAGGAAACACCGGGGAGCTGTTTTTT. It is translated as CASSPLAGGNTGELFF. The V call is TRBV13, the J call TRBJ2-2; 8 bases fit TRBD2. The CDR3 loop spans 16 amino acids. V was pared by 5 bases and J by 2 bases, with 7 bases of the junction left unmatched. Germline V lookup: CDR1 PRHDT, CDR2 FYEKMQ (reference sequence). The entire variable domain, with the rest obtained from reference TRBV13 and TRBJ2-2, is as follows: AAGVIQSPRHLIKEKRETATLKCYPIPRHDTVYWYQQGPGQDPQFLISFYEKMQSDKGSIPDRFSAQQFSDYHSELNMSSLELGDSALYFCASSPLAGGNTGELFFGEGSRLTVL.

The rearrangement joins TRBV5-6 to TRBJ1-1; D call uncertain. This CDR3 has 13 residues. Trimming shortened V by 3 bases and J by 1 base, and 7 bases separated the two germline ends. Germline V lookup: CDR1 SGHDT, CDR2 YYEEEE. The CDR3 coding sequence is TGTGCCAGCAGCTCGTACTCGAACACTGAAGCTTTCTTT. As protein: CASSSYSNTEAFF.

V and J are TRBV6-5 and TRBJ1-6; no clear D gene. This CDR3 has 15 amino acids. Germline CDR1 MNHEY, CDR2 SVGAGI. V was trimmed by 2 bases and J by 5 bases, leaving 10 bases between them. The CDR3 bases are TGTGCCAGCAGTTACAGGCAGGCCAATAATTCACCCCTCCACTTT. Amino acids: CASSYRQANNSPLHF.

This clone was detected only once. This rearrangement joins TRBV9 to TRBJ1-4; 8 bases are shared with TRBD1. This CDR3 has 16 amino acids. Germline V CDR1 and CDR2: SGDLS, YYNGEE. V was clipped by 4 bases and J by 3 bases; unmatched bases: 8. As DNA, the CDR3 is TGTGCCAGCAGCCCGCAGGGGGCGCAAGCTAATGAAAAACTGTTTTTT. This translates into CASSPQGAQANEKLFF.

The chain links TRBV27 to TRBJ2-7; no reliable D call. The germline V gene encodes CDR1 MNHEY and CDR2 SMNVEV (reference sequence). V lost 5 bases and J 3 bases, leaving 17 bases between the germline ends. The CDR3 runs to 15 residues. The CDR3 nucleotides are TGTGCCAGCAGTCCGCTCCGGCCGTCAGGCTACGAGCAGTACTTC. This sequence encodes CASSPLRPSGYEQYF.

The chain couples TRBV27 to TRBJ1-6; D remains unclear. This CDR3 contains 15 residues. Trimming took 7 bases from V and 3 from J, leaving 13 bases between them. The germline gives CDR1 MNHEY, CDR2 SMNVEV (reference sequence). The CDR3: CASTRSGRYNSPLHF. In DNA, the CDR3 is TGTGCCAGCACCCGTTCAGGCCGCTATAATTCACCCCTCCACTTT.

The rearrangement links TRBV30 to TRBJ2-3; the D gene is possibly TRBD2 (6 bases). Germline assignment: CDR1 GTSNPN and CDR2 SVGIG (reference sequence). Trimming removed 2 bases at V and 8 bases at J, with 11 bases between. CDR3 length: 12 amino acids. DNA for the CDR3: TGTGCCTGGAGTCATCGCGGGACTACGCAGTATTTT. This encodes CAWSHRGTTQYF.